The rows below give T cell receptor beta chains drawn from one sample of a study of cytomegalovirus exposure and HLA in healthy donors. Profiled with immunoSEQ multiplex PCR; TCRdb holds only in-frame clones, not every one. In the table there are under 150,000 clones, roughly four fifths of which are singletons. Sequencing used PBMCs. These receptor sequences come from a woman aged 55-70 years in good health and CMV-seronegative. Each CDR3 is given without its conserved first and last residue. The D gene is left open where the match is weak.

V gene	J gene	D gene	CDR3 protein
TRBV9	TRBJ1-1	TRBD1	ASSAQGGGVNTEAF
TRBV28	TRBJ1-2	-	ASSLAARGETPYT
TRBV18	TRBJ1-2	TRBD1	ASSPQGGHGNYGYT
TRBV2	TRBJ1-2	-	ASRDTRDYGYT
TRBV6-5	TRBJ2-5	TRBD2	ASSEWAGGEY
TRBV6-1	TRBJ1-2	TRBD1	ASSGTGGYYGYT
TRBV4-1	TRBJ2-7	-	ASSQARGNYEQY
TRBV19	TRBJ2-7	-	ASSIEAGYEQY
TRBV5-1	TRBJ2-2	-	ASSSQNTGELF
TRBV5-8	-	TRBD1	ASSWGQYYEQY
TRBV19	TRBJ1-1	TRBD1	ATTGDRANTEAF
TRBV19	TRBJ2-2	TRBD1	ATRDRGFTGELF
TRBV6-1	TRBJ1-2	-	ASRRTDYGYT
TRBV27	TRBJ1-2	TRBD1	ASRVAGGNYGYT
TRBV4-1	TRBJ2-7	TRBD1	ASSQRIPGTGYNEQY
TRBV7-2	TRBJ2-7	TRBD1	ASSLSGQGWDEQY
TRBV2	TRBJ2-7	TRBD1	ASRRQGSSYEQY
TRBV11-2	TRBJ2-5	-	ASSPRRGRETQY
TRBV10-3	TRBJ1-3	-	AISAQGGNTIY
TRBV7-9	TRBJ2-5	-	ASSQSGTSETQY
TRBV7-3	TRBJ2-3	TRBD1	ASSLDRVNTQY
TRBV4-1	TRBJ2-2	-	ASSQVFRGSSGTNTGELF
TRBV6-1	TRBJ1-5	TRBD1	ASSGRDRGLSNQPQH
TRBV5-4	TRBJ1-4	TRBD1	ASSRDRGTEKLF
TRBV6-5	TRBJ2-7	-	ASSPQGREQY
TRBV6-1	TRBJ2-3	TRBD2	ARCSGEETDTQY
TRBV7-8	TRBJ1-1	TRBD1	ASSWGTGGQTEAF
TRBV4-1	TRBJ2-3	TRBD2	ASSRWAPGGRGGDTQY
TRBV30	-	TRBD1	AWSQGAYEQY
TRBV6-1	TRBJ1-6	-	ASSGGTQRPPLH
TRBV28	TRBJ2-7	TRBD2	ASSLSASGTHEQY
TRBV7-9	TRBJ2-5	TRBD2	ASSPPVGSGVETQY
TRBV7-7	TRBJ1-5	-	ASSFLQPQH
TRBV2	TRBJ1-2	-	ASSDNPRQKYGYT
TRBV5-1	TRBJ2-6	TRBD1	ASSLEQGVLEGANVLT
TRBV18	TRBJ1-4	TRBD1	ASSTVTGGTNEKLF
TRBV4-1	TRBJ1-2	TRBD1	ASSQPRTGDYGYT
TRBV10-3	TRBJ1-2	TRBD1	AINLGQGNYGYT
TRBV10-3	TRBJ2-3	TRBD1	ATRDRLGDTQY
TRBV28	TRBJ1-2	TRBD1	ASSGGQGALGYGYT